These 26 T cell receptor beta chains originate from one sample sequenced in a study of read filtering for tumor transcriptome and immune sequencing. The library was built from about 0.4 ug RNA with molecular barcoded adaptors for alpha/delta and beta/gamma chains. Each CDR3 protein gets one entry after TCRdb re-called the reads with MiXCR. The sample carries some 38,000 distinct CDR3 sequences, 10% to 15% recorded once. Sequencing used a population of CD138-negative cells sorted from bone marrow. Receptors originate from a donor at least 40 years old with multiple myeloma.

This clonotype occurred many times. At one boundary the junction diverges from the germline segment, which might be a read error. The rearrangement uses TRBV4-2 and TRBJ1-2; the D is unclear. The CDR3 sequence is 9 residues long. Germline loops: CDR1 LGHNA, CDR2 YNFKEQ. In DNA, the CDR3 is TGTGCCAGCAGCCAATGGAGCATCTTC. Translation: CASSQWSIF.

This clonotype came up many times. The chain employs TRBV2 and TRBJ2-1, with 8 bases aligning to TRBD2. Germline V CDR1 and CDR2: SNHLY, FYNNEI. This CDR3 has 18 amino acids. The J segment lost 0 bases and the V segment lost 3 bases, leaving 10 bases of the junction unmatched. The CDR3 nucleotides read TGTGCCAGCAGTGATCCCTTTAGCGGGGCTCCCTCCTACAATGAGCAGTTCTTC. Protein product: CASSDPFSGAPSYNEQFF.

This clonotype has at least ten counts. The chain couples TRBV5-1 to TRBJ2-1; 8 bases align to TRBD1. This CDR3 spans 15 amino acids. Per the germline V gene, CDR1 is SGHRS and CDR2 is YFSETQ. The trim removed 4 bases at V and 2 bases at J, leaving 5 bases unmatched. For the CDR3, the DNA is TGCGCCAGCAGCCCAGGACAGGGCGCCTACAATGAGCAGTTCTTC. It encodes CASSPGQGAYNEQFF.

This clonotype was counted many times. The chain has TRBV12-3 or TRBV12-4 and TRBJ1-2; D gene uncertain. Trimming shortened V by 6 bases and J by 3 bases, and 14 bases separated the two germline ends. The CDR3 loop spans 14 amino acids. The CDR3 region is CASSPRGLDYGYTF. The DNA for the CDR3 is TGTGCCAGCAGCCCCCGTGGTCTAGACTATGGCTACACCTTC.

The table lists this clonotype with many counts. This chain connects TRBV29-1 to TRBJ1-6; 7 bases align to TRBD1. This CDR3 spans 14 amino acids. Germline V CDR1 and CDR2: SQVTM, ANQGSEA. V lost 6 bases to trimming and J lost 4 bases; unmatched junction nucleotides: 6. The CDR3 DNA reads TGCAGCGTCAGGACAGGCGATTATAATTCACCCCTCCACTTT. This gives the protein CSVRTGDYNSPLHF.

The sample holds many counts of this clonotype. The chain carries TRBV2 and TRBJ2-2, with D possibly being TRBD2 (6 bases). The germline gives CDR1 SNHLY, CDR2 FYNNEI. The CDR3 has 13 residues. V lost 8 bases, J lost 4 bases, and 11 bases lay in between. The CDR3 region has the DNA TGTGCCAGCGGAGGGGTCGGCACCGGGGAGCTGTTTTTT. Translation gives CASGGVGTGELFF.

Ten or more counts support this clonotype. The CDR3 protein is CASAKRVSNTGELFF. In DNA, the CDR3 is TGTGCCAGCGCTAAAAGGGTGTCGAACACCGGGGAGCTGTTTTTT. The J gene is TRBJ2-2, the V gene TRBV7-9; unclear D gene. The CDR3 extends over 15 amino acids. The ends were cut back, 8 bases at V and 0 bases at J, with 13 bases in the middle. The germline CDR1 and CDR2 sequences are SEHNR and FQNEAQ (reference sequence).

The table lists this clonotype with many counts. This sequence joins TRBV29-1 and TRBJ1-1; unclear D gene. Germline values: CDR1 SQVTM, CDR2 ANQGSEA. The CDR3 extends over 11 amino acids. Trimming shortened V by 5 bases and J by 7 bases, and 11 bases separated the two germline ends. This CDR3 is CSVRRQVEAFF. The CDR3 nucleotides read TGCAGCGTTCGACGACAAGTTGAAGCTTTCTTT.

This clonotype came up many times. The chain employs TRBV6-2 or TRBV6-3 and TRBJ2-1, with 8 bases matching TRBD2. This CDR3 has 16 amino acids. Germline V CDR1 and CDR2: MNHEY, SVGEGT. J was trimmed by 2 bases and V by 5 bases; bases with no gene match: 8. The DNA of the CDR3 is TGTGCCAGCAGTAGACTAGCGTTCCCAACCTACAATGAGCAGTTCTTC. Amino acid sequence: CASSRLAFPTYNEQFF.

This clonotype appeared many times. The chain links TRBV6-6 to TRBJ1-1; D not certain. V lost 0 bases and J lost 1, with 15 bases in between. CDR1 and CDR2 from the germline V gene are MNHNY and SVGAGI (reference sequence). The CDR3 covers 17 residues. CDR3 bases: TGTGCCAGCAGTTACTCAGACCTTTCTCTGGGGAACACTGAAGCTTTCTTT. The encoded protein is CASSYSDLSLGNTEAFF.

This clonotype was detected ten times or more. This chain links TRBV5-4 with TRBJ2-1; possible D gene TRBD1, 5 bases. The germline CDR1 and CDR2 sequences are SGHNT and YYREEE (reference sequence). V gave up 4 bases and J gave up 0 bases, with 11 bases separating them. This CDR3 contains 15 residues. CDR3 coding DNA: TGTGCCAGCAGCGAGAGACAGTACTCCTACAATGAGCAGTTCTTC. Encoded protein: CASSERQYSYNEQFF.

This clonotype was seen a handful of times. The DNA of the CDR3 is TGCAGTGCTGGAGGGGCAGGACTAGCCAATGAGCAGTTCTTC. It encodes CSAGGAGLANEQFF. This chain uses TRBV20-1 with TRBJ2-1; 8 bases map to TRBD2. With 5 bases clipped from V and 6 bases from J, the junction kept 9 bases outside the gene matches. This CDR3 region has 14 residues. Per germline, CDR1 DFQATT and CDR2 SNEGSKA (reference sequence).

This clonotype was seen repeatedly, ten times or more. The chain carries TRBV11-2 and TRBJ1-2; no clear D gene. The ends were cut back, 0 bases at V and 2 bases at J, with 7 bases in the middle. Germline V CDR1 and CDR2: SGHAT, FQNNGV. The CDR3 runs to 14 residues. CDR3 nucleotide sequence: TGTGCCAGCAGCTTAGAAATGGGGAACTATGGCTACACCTTC. Protein sequence: CASSLEMGNYGYTF. The full variable domain, in which reference TRBV11-2 and TRBJ1-2 provide the parts outside the CDR3, is EAGVAQSPRYKIIEKRQSVAFWCNPISGHATLYWYQQILGQGPKLLIQFQNNGVVDDSQLPKDRFSAERLKGVDSTLKIQPAKLEDSAVYLCASSLEMGNYGYTFGSGTRLTVV.

Comments on this clonotype: A single base separates this from a much larger clone, so it may be a read error. The chain is built from TRBV6-1 and TRBJ2-3, with 8 bases aligning to TRBD1. The CDR3 has 14 amino acids. The germline CDR1 and CDR2 sequences are MNHNS and SASEGT. J gave up 3 bases and V 8 bases, and 7 bases lay outside the gene matches. The CDR3 spells CASGQGRLTDTQYF. In DNA form, the CDR3 reads TGTGCCAGCGGACAGGGTCGATTGACAGATACGCAGTATTTT.

The table lists this clonotype with many counts. The chain is built from TRBV24-1 and TRBJ2-2; the match to TRBD1 covers 7 bases. Trimming took 1 base from V and 2 from J; bases not matched to a gene: 3. Germline CDR1 reads KGHDR; CDR2 reads SFDVKD. The CDR3 is 16 residues long. The CDR3 loop is CATSDFRQGNTGELFF. CDR3 sequence (DNA): TGTGCCACCAGTGATTTCCGACAGGGAAACACCGGGGAGCTGTTTTTT.

This clonotype has just a few counts. This may arise from a read error, as a much more abundant clone is one base away. The chain recombines TRBV19 with TRBJ2-7; weak D call: TRBD1 (7 bases). The CDR3 runs to 15 residues. The germline V gene has CDR1 LNHDA and CDR2 SQIVND (reference sequence). The CDR3 reads CATSIRPGGSYEQHF. The CDR3 DNA is TGTGCCACCTCGATTCGTCCAGGGGGGTCCTACGAGCAGCACTTC. Combining the CDR3 with reference TRBV19 and TRBJ2-7 gives the whole variable domain DGGITQSPKYLFRKEGQNVTLSCEQNLNHDAMYWYRQDPGQGLRLIYYSQIVNDFQKGDIAEGYSVSREKKESFPLTVTSAQKNPTAFYLCATSIRPGGSYEQHFGPGTRLTVT.

The genes are TRBV7-9 and TRBJ1-5; D unresolved. Germline V lookup: CDR1 SEHNR, CDR2 FQNEAQ (reference sequence). The CDR3 loop spans 13 amino acids. V was clipped by 5 bases and J by 4 bases, with 9 bases between them. CDR3 sequence (DNA): TGTGCCAGCAGCCTACGGGAGAATCAGCCCCAGCATTTT. Amino acids: CASSLRENQPQHF.

With respect to this clonotype: The germline gene is not matched at one end of the junction; a read error may be the cause. The chain links TRBV7-9 to TRBJ1-2; D remains unclear. The CDR3 runs 13 residues. Germline V gene lookup returns CDR1 SEHNR and CDR2 FQNEAQ (reference sequence). CDR3 sequence (DNA): TGTGCCGGCAGCCCCAGATTGGACTATGGCTACACCTTC. This gives the protein CAGSPRLDYGYTF.

This clonotype was detected ten times or more. This sequence joins TRBV7-6 and TRBJ2-7, with D perhaps assigned TRBD1 or TRBD2 (5 bases each). This CDR3 is built from 12 residues. Germline values: CDR1 SGHVS, CDR2 FNYEAQ. V lost 5 bases and J 6 bases, leaving 11 bases between the germline ends. In nucleotides, the CDR3 is TGTGCCAGCAGCCTCTCGAGGGGCGAGCAGTACTTC. Protein: CASSLSRGEQYF.

This chain links TRBV28 with TRBJ2-3; D may be TRBD1 (6 bases). Trimming took off 6 bases at V and 6 bases at J, with 13 bases between the two ends. Germline CDR1 is MDHEN and CDR2 is SYDVKM. The CDR3 spans 13 residues. CDR3 sequence (DNA): TGTGCCAGCAGGCTGACAGGCTCGGATACGCAGTATTTT. This encodes CASRLTGSDTQYF. Complete variable domain (other parts from reference TRBV28 and TRBJ2-3): DVKVTQSSRYLVKRTGEKVFLECVQDMDHENMFWYRQDPGLGLRLIYFSYDVKMKEKGDIPEGYSVSREKKERFSLILESASTNQTSMYLCASRLTGSDTQYFGPGTRLTVL.

This clonotype was detected ten times or more. V gene TRBV6-1 combines with J gene TRBJ1-5, with D perhaps matching TRBD1 (5 bases). V gave up 2 bases and J gave up 6 bases, with 17 bases separating them. This CDR3 contains 16 residues. Germline V gene lookup returns CDR1 MNHNS and CDR2 SASEGT. The chain's CDR3 is CASSERPGAGFQPQHF. The CDR3 DNA reads as TGTGCCAGCAGTGAAAGGCCCGGGGCGGGTTTTCAGCCCCAGCATTTT.

The table lists this clonotype with many counts. The chain recombines TRBV7-2 with TRBJ2-3; TRBD1 agrees at 8 bases. Looked up from germline, CDR1 is SGHTA and CDR2 is FQGNSA. J lost 5 bases, V lost 0 bases, and 4 bases had no gene match. The CDR3 has 15 residues. Here the CDR3 DNA reads TGTGCCAGCAGCTTAGCGGACAGGGCGGTAGATACGCAGTATTTT. Amino acid sequence: CASSLADRAVDTQYF.

This clonotype was recorded many times. The chain carries TRBV3-1 and TRBJ2-7, with a weak D call TRBD2 (6 bases). Trimming removed 0 bases at V and 1 base at J, with 10 bases between. Germline assignment: CDR1 LGHDT and CDR2 YNNKEL (reference sequence). This CDR3 region has 15 residues. CDR3: CASSQEAGFSYEQYF. In DNA, the CDR3 is TGTGCCAGCAGCCAAGAGGCGGGATTTTCCTACGAGCAGTACTTC.

This clonotype has a handful of counts. This is likely an artifact of a read error, given a far larger clone one base away. V and J are TRBV9 and TRBJ1-6; D perhaps matches TRBD1 (5 bases). The DNA matches TRBJ1-1 better at its end, which makes the J call doubtful. Germline V CDR1 and CDR2: SGDLS, YYNGEE. The CDR3 is 13 residues long. CDR3 DNA: TGTGCCAGCGCACGAGCTGGGACCACTAAAGCTTTCTTT. Translated: CASARAGTTKAFF.

This clonotype has at least ten counts. The CDR3 DNA reads TGTGCCAGCAGCTCTGCGGGACAGGGGGAGACCCAGTACTTC. It is translated as CASSSAGQGETQYF. The V and J genes are TRBV7-9 and TRBJ2-5; 10 bases line up with TRBD1. The CDR3 covers 14 residues. J lost 5 bases, V lost 4 bases, and 4 bases had no gene match. In germline, CDR1 is SEHNR, CDR2 FQNEAQ (reference sequence).

A remark on this clonotype: This likely reflects a read error, since a far larger clone is one base away. This sequence joins TRBV6-2 or TRBV6-3 and TRBJ2-1; perhaps D is TRBD1 or TRBD2 (5 bases each). The CDR3 extends over 14 amino acids. CDR1 MNHEY and CDR2 SVGEGT come from the germline V gene. V gave up 6 bases and J gave up 7 bases, with 16 bases separating them. The DNA of the CDR3 is TGTGCCAGCAGAGAGGAGGACACTTGGAATGAGCAGTTCTTC. It specifies CASREEDTWNEQFF.